These T cell receptor beta chains were read from a single sample in a study of blood T cell repertoires in COVID-19. Libraries were prepared by immunoSEQ multiplex PCR; TCRdb keeps only in-frame clonotypes and omits some of them. The profile covers some 25,000 clones, with 94% appearing a single time and about 4% taken by the ten largest. The sequencing sample was made of peripheral blood. These receptor sequences come from a woman aged 45-59 years with active COVID-19. Each CDR3 is given with its conserved first and last residue. A D gene is named only where the DNA matches it firmly. Only some rows state a clone size, as once, few, many or a class for expanded clones.

clone size | D gene | J gene | V gene | CDR3 protein | CDR3 DNA
NA | TRBD1 | TRBJ1-4 | TRBV5-6 | CASSLTGGEKLFF | TGTGCCAGCAGCTTGACAGGGGGGGAAAAACTGTTTTTT
NA | NA | TRBJ1-2 | TRBV27 | CASAGNLIGGYTF | TGTGCCAGCGCGGGAAACTTGATCGGTGGCTACACCTTC
NA | TRBD1 | TRBJ1-2 | TRBV5-1 | CASSSPGTESYTF | TGCGCCAGCAGCTCCCCGGGGACAGAATCCTACACCTTC
once | TRBD1 | TRBJ1-2 | TRBV5-1 | CASSIETGGNYGYTF | TGCGCCAGCAGCATAGAGACAGGGGGCAACTATGGCTACACCTTC
NA | TRBD1 | TRBJ1-1 | TRBV3-1/TRBV3-2 | CASSHETRDRVRTEAFF | TGTGCCAGCAGCCATGAGACCCGGGACAGGGTAAGAACTGAAGCTTTCTTT
NA | NA | TRBJ2-1 | TRBV3-1/TRBV3-2 | CASSQGVSGNYNEQFF | TGTGCCAGCAGCCAAGGTGTTTCCGGGAACTACAATGAGCAGTTCTTC
NA | NA | TRBJ2-7 | TRBV11-3 | CASSLGDSYEQYF | TGTGCCAGCAGCTTAGGAGACTCCTACGAGCAGTACTTC
NA | TRBD1 | TRBJ2-1 | TRBV6-5 | CASSSGTGLNNEQFF | TGTGCCAGCAGTTCCGGGACAGGTCTCAACAATGAGCAGTTCTTC
NA | NA | TRBJ1-5 | TRBV6-1 | CASSEDFWAVNQPQHF | TGTGCCAGCAGTGAAGATTTCTGGGCCGTTAATCAGCCCCAGCATTTT
NA | TRBD1 | TRBJ1-5 | TRBV6-1 | CASSVKQGVINQPQHF | TGTGCCAGCAGTGTGAAACAGGGGGTTATCAATCAGCCCCAGCATTTT
NA | NA | TRBJ1-6 | TRBV6-5 | CASSSQGYNSPLHF | TGTGCCAGCAGTTCTCAGGGGTATAATTCACCCCTCCACTTT
NA | NA | TRBJ1-2 | TRBV7-8 | CASSLTGISGYTF | TGTGCCAGCAGCCTAACAGGGATTTCTGGCTACACCTTC
NA | TRBD1 | TRBJ1-2 | TRBV7-9 | CASSLGQSYGYTF | TGTGCCAGCAGCCTGGGACAGAGTTATGGCTACACCTTC
NA | NA | TRBJ2-7 | TRBV25-1 | CASSDRAGTPSTYEQYF | TGTGCCAGCAGTGATCGAGCCGGGACTCCTAGCACCTACGAGCAGTACTTC
NA | NA | TRBJ2-3 | TRBV18 | CASSREDTQYF | TGTGCCAGCTCACGGGAGGATACGCAGTATTTT
NA | NA | TRBJ1-1 | TRBV19 | CASSIDSPLTEAFF | TGTGCCAGTAGTATAGACTCCCCACTAACTGAAGCTTTCTTT
NA | TRBD1 | TRBJ1-2 | TRBV7-9 | CASSPSTGTVTLVWYGYTF | TGTGCCAGCAGCCCCTCCACCGGGACAGTTACCTTGGTATGGTATGGCTACACCTTC
NA | TRBD1 | TRBJ2-4 | TRBV29-1 | CSVVGDRVNIQYF | TGCAGCGTTGTCGGAGACAGGGTGAACATTCAGTACTTC
NA | NA | TRBJ2-3 | TRBV5-1 | CASSPSGSGVGTDTQYF | TGCGCCAGCAGCCCCTCGGGGAGTGGGGTCGGCACAGATACGCAGTATTTT
NA | TRBD1 | TRBJ2-5 | TRBV10-3 | CAISETPSNRGGRQETQYF | TGTGCCATCAGTGAGACCCCCTCTAACAGGGGTGGTCGTCAAGAGACCCAGTACTTC
NA | NA | TRBJ1-3 | TRBV11-2 | CASSLEGAYTIYF | TGTGCCAGCAGCTTAGAAGGGGCTTACACCATATATTTT
NA | NA | TRBJ1-1 | TRBV5-8 | CASSVTTGLWAFF | TGTGCCAGCAGCGTGACTACAGGGCTTTGGGCTTTCTTT
NA | TRBD2 | TRBJ2-3 | TRBV12-3/TRBV12-4 | CASRSGGVPTQYF | TGTGCCAGCCGGAGCGGGGGGGTACCTACGCAGTATTTT
NA | NA | TRBJ1-3 | TRBV19 | CASGGESGNTIYF | TGTGCCAGTGGAGGGGAGTCTGGAAACACCATATATTTT
NA | NA | TRBJ1-6 | TRBV6-5 | CASSLTPLEHNSPLHF | TGTGCCAGCAGTTTGACACCCTTAGAACATAATTCACCCCTCCACTTT
NA | NA | TRBJ1-4 | TRBV5-1 | CASCPGTTTNEKLFF | TGCGCCAGCTGCCCGGGGACAACAACTAATGAAAAACTGTTTTTT
once | NA | TRBJ2-5 | TRBV21-1 | CASSLTGGETQYF | TGTGCCAGCAGCCTGACAGGGGGAGAGACCCAGTACTTC
NA | NA | TRBJ2-3 | TRBV24-1 | CATREAGSTDTQYF | TGTGCCACTAGAGAGGCGGGGAGTACAGATACGCAGTATTTT
NA | NA | TRBJ2-4 | TRBV3-1/TRBV3-2 | CASSQASIAKNIQYF | TGTGCCAGCAGCCAAGCCAGTATAGCCAAAAACATTCAGTACTTC
NA | TRBD1 | TRBJ1-2 | TRBV9 | CASSVRGGATYGYTF | TGTGCCAGCAGCGTCAGAGGGGGCGCTACCTATGGCTACACCTTC
NA | NA | TRBJ2-2 | TRBV19 | CASSILAGFTGELFF | TGTGCCAGTAGTATTTTGGCGGGTTTCACCGGGGAGCTGTTTTTT
once | NA | TRBJ2-1 | TRBV4-2 | CASSQDGLNNEQFF | TGTGCCAGCAGCCAAGATGGCCTTAACAATGAGCAGTTCTTC
NA | TRBD1 | TRBJ2-3 | TRBV28 | CASSLLTGGTDTQYF | TGTGCCAGCAGTTTATTGACAGGGGGCACAGATACGCAGTATTTT
NA | TRBD1 | TRBJ2-1 | TRBV24-1 | CATSDLRQGAGNEQFF | TGTGCCACCAGTGACCTAAGACAGGGGGCTGGCAATGAGCAGTTCTTC
NA | TRBD1 | TRBJ1-2 | TRBV28 | CASTSTGVGHTF | TGTGCCAGCACCTCGACAGGGGTTGGTCACACCTTC
NA | NA | TRBJ2-2 | TRBV14 | CASSHRNRNTGELFF | TGTGCCAGCAGCCATAGGAACAGGAACACCGGGGAGCTGTTTTTT
NA | NA | TRBJ2-4 | TRBV2 | CASRRGGNLAKNIQYF | TGTGCCAGCAGAAGGGGCGGGAATTTAGCCAAAAACATTCAGTACTTC
NA | NA | TRBJ2-7 | TRBV10-3 | CAISEGRGSYEQYF | TGTGCCATCAGTGAGGGACGGGGGTCCTACGAGCAGTACTTC
NA | NA | TRBJ2-1 | TRBV10-3 | CAIRGGASSDEQFF | TGTGCCATCAGGGGGGGGGCTAGCAGCGATGAGCAGTTCTTC
NA | NA | TRBJ1-6 | TRBV6-4 | CASRAGYNSPLHF | TGTGCCAGCAGGGCAGGCTATAATTCACCCCTCCACTTT
NA | TRBD1 | TRBJ1-1 | TRBV10-1 | CASSTGGTAEAFF | TGCGCCAGCAGCACAGGGGGGACCGCTGAAGCTTTCTTT
NA | TRBD1 | TRBJ2-3 | TRBV28 | CASTSAGTGRTDTQYF | TGTGCCAGCACCTCGGCCGGGACAGGGAGGACAGATACGCAGTATTTT
few | TRBD1 | TRBJ1-1 | TRBV6-1 | CASSEGSGGDTEAFF | TGTGCCAGCAGTGAAGGTTCAGGGGGCGATACTGAAGCTTTCTTT
NA | NA | TRBJ2-2 | TRBV18 | CATIPRESNTGELFF | TGTGCCACCATTCCCCGGGAGTCGAACACCGGGGAGCTGTTTTTT